This T cell receptor beta chain was captured by sequencing in a study of Tregs in tolerant kidney transplant recipients. Profiled with immunoSEQ multiplex PCR; TCRdb holds only in-frame clones, not every one. This table has approximately 60,000 clones, 83% appearing once. The table lists this clone with a few counts. Its antigen is unidentified. Overall study findings and caveats: Activated donor B cell expansion appeared to reveal the most relevant donor-specific TCRbeta repertoire. This study did not directly address biological reproducibility. Findings come from small patient numbers and require larger validation.

Unstimulated regulatory T cells (CD4+CD25+CD127-), CD4+CD25- non-regulatory cells, CD4 and CD8 cells were FACS-sorted from thawed PBMCs. The V end lost 0 bases, the J end lost 4 bases, and 9 bases lay between the germline ends. There are 14 residues in the CDR3. Per germline, CDR1 SGHRS and CDR2 YFSETQ. The sample consisted of CD4+ T cells from blood. This sequence originates from a human donor in good health. The genes are TRBV5-1 and TRBJ2-3, with TRBD1 as a possible D gene (5 bases). CDR3 DNA: TGCGCCAGCAGCTTGGCCGTGGGGCCAGATACGCAGTATTTT. Amino acid sequence: CASSLAVGPDTQYF.